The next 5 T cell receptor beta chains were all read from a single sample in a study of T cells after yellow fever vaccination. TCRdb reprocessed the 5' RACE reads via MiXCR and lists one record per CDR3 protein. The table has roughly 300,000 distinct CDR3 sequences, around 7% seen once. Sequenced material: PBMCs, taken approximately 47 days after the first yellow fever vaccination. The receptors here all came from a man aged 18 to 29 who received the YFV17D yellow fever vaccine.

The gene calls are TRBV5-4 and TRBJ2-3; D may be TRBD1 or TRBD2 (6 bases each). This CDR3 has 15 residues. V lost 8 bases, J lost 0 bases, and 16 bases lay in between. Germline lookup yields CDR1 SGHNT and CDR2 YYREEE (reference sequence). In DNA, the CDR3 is TGTGCCAGTCACCAAGGGGGGCCTAGCACAGATACGCAGTATTTT. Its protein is CASHQGGPSTDTQYF.

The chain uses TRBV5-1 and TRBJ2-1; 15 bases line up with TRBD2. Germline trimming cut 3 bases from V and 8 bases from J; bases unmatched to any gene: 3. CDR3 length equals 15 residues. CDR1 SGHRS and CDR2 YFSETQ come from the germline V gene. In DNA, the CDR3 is TGCGCCAGCAGCTCCGGACTAGCGGGGGGGTATGAGCAGTTCTTC. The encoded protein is CASSSGLAGGYEQFF.

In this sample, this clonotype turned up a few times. CDR3 DNA sequence: TGTGCCAGCAGTTTTTTCCGAAACACCATATATTTT. Its translation: CASSFFRNTIYF. V is TRBV12-3 or TRBV12-4 and J is TRBJ1-3; D is ambiguous. V was clipped by 3 bases and J by 5 bases, with 5 bases between them. The CDR3 extends over 12 amino acids.

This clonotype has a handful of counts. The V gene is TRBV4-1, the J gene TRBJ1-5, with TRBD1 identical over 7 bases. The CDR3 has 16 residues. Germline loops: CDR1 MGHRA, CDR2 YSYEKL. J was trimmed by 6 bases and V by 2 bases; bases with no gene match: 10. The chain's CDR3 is CASSQPYPGGGQPQHF. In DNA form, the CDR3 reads TGCGCCAGCAGCCAACCATACCCAGGGGGAGGTCAGCCCCAGCATTTT.

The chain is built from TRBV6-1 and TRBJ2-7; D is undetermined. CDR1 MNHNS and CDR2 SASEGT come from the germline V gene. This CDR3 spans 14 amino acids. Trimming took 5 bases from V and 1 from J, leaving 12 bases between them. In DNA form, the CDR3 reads TGTGCCAGCAGTCGAATAGGGTTGTCCTACGAGCAGTACTTC. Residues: CASSRIGLSYEQYF.